This TCR beta chain originates from a study of blood T cell repertoires in COVID-19. Overall study: Acute and convalescent COVID-19 samples came from the United States, Italy and Spain.

Per the authors' pipeline: Amplifying reference gene primers gave estimates of nucleated cell counts. Sequencing used immunoSEQ multiplex PCR; TCRdb keeps in-frame clones, though not all of them. V and J calls and clone size are those listed in that table; D and trimming were worked out from the DNA. The table lists some 130,000 clones, over 85% of them singletons. The CDR3 covers 17 residues. Germline V gene data show CDR1 as MNHEY and CDR2 as SMNVEV (reference sequence). V lost 3 bases, J lost 6 bases, and 18 bases lay in between. This clone was observed a single time. The specimen sequenced was peripheral blood. The J gene is TRBJ1-6, the V gene TRBV27, with D tentatively TRBD1 (5 bases). This receptor was identified in a man aged 45-65 years with active COVID-19. CDR3 in amino acids: CASSFLVKGLSNSPLHF. CDR3 coding DNA: TGTGCCAGCAGTTTTTTGGTAAAGGGACTGAGTAATTCACCCCTCCACTTT.